These 25 T cell receptor beta chains were all obtained from the same sample, sequenced in a study of technical replicates of blood from a few donors. Libraries were prepared by immunoSEQ multiplex PCR; TCRdb keeps only in-frame clonotypes and omits some of them. The sample includes approximately 51,000 clones, just over 90% seen only once; the top ten take 4.2%. The sample consisted of PBMCs. These receptors came from a human donor in good health. Some clones in this sample may be carry-over from other donors' samples.

The chain couples TRBV19 to TRBJ2-2; the D gene is possibly TRBD1 (6 bases). CDR3 length equals 15 residues. Germline CDR1 is LNHDA and CDR2 is SQIVND (reference sequence). Trimming stripped 5 bases from V and 2 bases from J, with 12 bases between. The CDR3: CASSSQTGNTGELFF. The CDR3, as DNA: TGTGCCAGTAGTTCCCAGACAGGCAACACCGGGGAGCTGTTTTTT.

The rearrangement uses TRBV5-1 and TRBJ2-7, with 8 bases matching TRBD1. Germline trimming cut 1 base from V and 5 bases from J; bases unmatched to any gene: 5. The germline V gene has CDR1 SGHRS and CDR2 YFSETQ. The CDR3 totals 14 residues. CDR3: CASSLLGQVNEQYF. In nucleotides, the CDR3 is TGCGCCAGCAGCTTGCTGGGACAGGTCAACGAGCAGTACTTC.

The CDR3 protein is CASSRGSSWTDTQYF. For the CDR3, the DNA is TGCGCCAGCAGCCGAGGGAGTAGCTGGACAGATACGCAGTATTTT. The rearrangement links TRBV5-1 to TRBJ2-3, with D possibly TRBD2 on 5 matching bases. Germline lookup yields CDR1 SGHRS and CDR2 YFSETQ. The V and J ends lost 4 bases and 3 bases respectively, with 15 bases between them. This CDR3 spans 15 amino acids.

The rearrangement links TRBV6-4 to TRBJ2-1; D remains unclear. Germline V gene sequence: CDR1 MRHNA, CDR2 SNTAGT. V lost 5 bases, J lost 0 bases, and 11 bases lay in between. The CDR3 contains 15 residues. The CDR3 sequence is CASSPTHSSYNEQFF. CDR3 nucleotides: TGTGCCAGCAGTCCCACTCACAGCTCCTACAATGAGCAGTTCTTC.

V usage is TRBV25-1 and J usage is TRBJ1-2; D is possibly TRBD1 (6 bases). Germline assignment: CDR1 MGHDK and CDR2 SYGVNS. This CDR3 has 14 amino acids. The V and J ends lost 2 bases and 8 bases respectively, with 15 bases between them. CDR3 region: CASSELTNREGYTF. The CDR3 region has the DNA TGTGCCAGCAGTGAACTCACCAACAGGGAAGGCTACACCTTC.

This clone was recorded a few times. This sequence joins TRBV7-2 and TRBJ1-2; D not certain. V shed 1 base and J shed 7 bases, with 7 bases lying between them. The CDR3 has 12 amino acids. Germline CDR1 and CDR2: SGHTA and FQGNSA. CDR3 bases: TGTGCCAGCAGCTTAGGGCCGTCTGGCTACACCTTC. Its translation: CASSLGPSGYTF.

The CDR3 spells CASSLDRTTNYGYTF. As DNA, the CDR3 is TGTGCCAGCAGCTTGGACAGGACGACTAACTATGGCTACACCTTC. The gene calls are TRBV5-4 and TRBJ1-2; D is perhaps TRBD1 (5 bases). CDR1 is SGHNT and CDR2 is YYREEE in the germline V gene (reference sequence). Between the trimmed V and J ends, which lost 0 bases and 0 bases, there was a span of 9 bases. The CDR3 is 15 residues long.

The V and J genes are TRBV7-2 and TRBJ2-6; 14 bases agree with TRBD2. This CDR3 has 18 residues. Germline values: CDR1 SGHTA, CDR2 FQGNSA. V lost 5 bases and J lost 2; bases outside the gene matches: 5. CDR3 in amino acids: CASSLGLAGVAGANVLTF. CDR3 DNA sequence: TGTGCCAGCAGCCTGGGACTAGCGGGGGTAGCTGGGGCCAACGTCCTGACTTTC. Filled out from reference TRBV7-2 and TRBJ2-6, the complete variable domain reads GAGVSQSPSNKVTEKGKDVELRCDPISGHTALYWYRQSLGQGLEFLIYFQGNSAPDKSGLPSDRFSAERTGGSVSTLTIQRTQQEDSAVYLCASSLGLAGVAGANVLTFGAGSRLTVL.

The J gene is TRBJ2-6, the V gene TRBV14, with D uncertain. This CDR3 comprises 14 residues. Germline V gene data show CDR1 as SGHDN and CDR2 as FVKESK. Trimming took off 4 bases at V and 0 bases at J, with 4 bases between the two ends. The DNA of the CDR3 is TGTGCCAGCAGCCTCGTCTCTGGGGCCAACGTCCTGACTTTC. This gives the protein CASSLVSGANVLTF.

The chain has TRBV5-8 and TRBJ1-4, with D perhaps matching TRBD1 (5 bases). The V end lost 4 bases, the J end lost 2 bases, and 12 bases lay between the germline ends. This CDR3 is built from 15 residues. Germline V gene sequence: CDR1 SGHTS, CDR2 YDEGEE. The CDR3: CASSLQDLTNEKLFF. The CDR3 bases are TGTGCCAGCAGCCTACAGGATTTGACTAATGAAAAACTGTTTTTT. The complete variable domain, with remaining parts taken from reference TRBV5-8 and TRBJ1-4, reads EAGVTQSPTHLIKTRGQQATLRCSPISGHTSVYWYQQALGLGLQFLLWYDEGEERNRGNFPPRFSGRQFPNYSSELNVNALELEDSALYLCASSLQDLTNEKLFFGSGTQLSVL.

CDR3 protein: CASSPHNLRSYEQYF. DNA of the CDR3: TGTGCCAGCAGCCCCCACAATCTCCGTTCCTACGAGCAGTACTTC. The V call is TRBV7-2, the J call TRBJ2-7; no firm D call. The V gene's germline CDR1 is SGHTA and CDR2 FQGNSA. Trimming pared 5 bases from V and 1 base from J, leaving 15 bases between. The CDR3 is 15 amino acids. Filled out from reference TRBV7-2 and TRBJ2-7, the complete variable domain reads GAGVSQSPSNKVTEKGKDVELRCDPISGHTALYWYRQSLGQGLEFLIYFQGNSAPDKSGLPSDRFSAERTGGSVSTLTIQRTQQEDSAVYLCASSPHNLRSYEQYFGPGTRLTVT.

The genes are TRBV30 and TRBJ2-4; TRBD1 aligns across 7 bases. CDR3 size: 14 residues. The V gene's germline CDR1 is GTSNPN and CDR2 SVGIG (reference sequence). Germline trimming cut 3 bases from V and 1 base from J; bases unmatched to any gene: 3. CDR3 region: CAWRSTGAKNIQYF. For the CDR3, the DNA is TGTGCCTGGAGATCGACAGGGGCCAAAAACATTCAGTACTTC. The variable domain in full, completed from reference TRBV30 and TRBJ2-4, reads SQTIHQWPATLVQPVGSPLSLECTVEGTSNPNLYWYRQAAGRGLQLLFYSVGIGQISSEVPQNLSASRPQDRQFILSSKKLLLSDSGFYLCAWRSTGAKNIQYFGAGTRLSVL.

This clone was found once. The chain has TRBV5-1 and TRBJ2-7; tentatively, D is TRBD2 (5 bases). The length of the CDR3 is 14 residues. V gave up 0 bases and J gave up 7 bases, with 14 bases separating them. Germline CDR1 and CDR2: SGHRS and YFSETQ. The CDR3 sequence: CASSLGWIAREQYF. In DNA form, the CDR3 reads TGCGCCAGCAGCTTGGGGTGGATAGCGAGGGAGCAGTACTTC.

V usage is TRBV4-3 and J usage is TRBJ2-5; 12 positions match TRBD1. The CDR3 consists of 15 residues. The germline V gene encodes CDR1 LGHNA and CDR2 YSLEER. J was trimmed by 5 bases and V by 6 bases; bases with no gene match: 7. The CDR3 bases are TGCGCCAGCAGTCAGGGACAGGGGGCCGGGGAGACCCAGTACTTC. It is translated as CASSQGQGAGETQYF.

The J gene is TRBJ2-7, the V gene TRBV6-1, with 14 bases lining up with TRBD2. Trimming at V came to 3 bases and at J to 4 bases, leaving 2 bases not matched to a gene. CDR1 and CDR2 from the germline V gene are MNHNS and SASEGT. The CDR3 loop spans 15 amino acids. CDR3 amino acids: CASSDGTSGSYEQYF. CDR3 bases: TGTGCCAGCAGTGATGGGACTAGCGGGAGTTACGAGCAGTACTTC.

The gene calls are TRBV27 and TRBJ1-1; 8 bases fit TRBD1. This CDR3 is built from 13 residues. V was clipped by 8 bases and J by 4 bases; unmatched bases: 6. Germline lookup yields CDR1 MNHEY and CDR2 SMNVEV (reference sequence). CDR3 nucleotide sequence: TGTGCCAGCCGAAAACAGGGGGGCACTGAAGCTTTCTTT. Its protein product is CASRKQGGTEAFF.

The chain couples TRBV6-5 to TRBJ2-4, with 11 positions matching TRBD1. Germline CDR1 MNHEY, CDR2 SVGAGI. V lost 6 bases and J lost 3; bases outside the gene matches: 4. The CDR3 runs to 15 residues. CDR3 region: CASSTGQGGKNIQYF. In DNA form, the CDR3 reads TGTGCCAGCAGCACGGGACAGGGGGGCAAAAACATTCAGTACTTC.

The V gene is TRBV5-1, the J gene TRBJ2-1, with 8 bases matching TRBD1. The V gene end was trimmed by 0 bases and the J gene end by 7 bases; junction bases not matched to a gene: 9. This CDR3 region has 16 residues. The germline gives CDR1 SGHRS, CDR2 YFSETQ. This CDR3 reads CASSLASGTGANEQFF. The CDR3 nucleotides read TGCGCCAGCAGCTTGGCCTCCGGGACAGGAGCTAATGAGCAGTTCTTC.

This chain connects TRBV20-1 to TRBJ2-1, with 7 nucleotides matching TRBD2. The germline V gene encodes CDR1 DFQATT and CDR2 SNEGSKA (reference sequence). The J segment lost 15 bases and the V segment lost 1 base, leaving 6 bases of the junction unmatched. The CDR3 loop spans 11 amino acids. CDR3 DNA: TGCAGTGCTAGAGTCAACGGGAGGATGTTCTTC. Encoded protein: CSARVNGRMFF.

This chain links TRBV7-8 with TRBJ2-6; maybe TRBD2 (6 bases). From germline, CDR1 is SGHVS and CDR2 FQNEAQ. The V and J ends lost 1 base and 2 bases respectively, with 18 bases between them. This CDR3 has 19 residues. In DNA, the CDR3 is TGTGCCAGCAGCTTAGTGGGTAGGGGCTGGGGGGCTGGGGCCAACGTCCTGACTTTC. It translates to CASSLVGRGWGAGANVLTF.

V and J are TRBV2 and TRBJ2-3; possible D gene TRBD2, 6 bases. This CDR3 has 14 residues. Germline values: CDR1 SNHLY, CDR2 FYNNEI. The V end lost 2 bases, the J end lost 9 bases, and 15 bases lay between the germline ends. The CDR3 loop reads CASSELAAGKTQYF. CDR3 nucleotides: TGTGCCAGCAGTGAATTGGCGGCGGGGAAGACGCAGTATTTT.

The rearrangement links TRBV5-6 to TRBJ2-1, with no clear D. This CDR3 is built from 15 residues. The V and J ends lost 2 bases and 3 bases respectively, with 12 bases between them. Germline lookup yields CDR1 SGHDT and CDR2 YYEEEE. The CDR3 is CASSFRSTLYNEQFF. The CDR3 DNA reads as TGTGCCAGCAGCTTTCGTAGTACCCTCTACAATGAGCAGTTCTTC.

This chain joins TRBV19 and TRBJ2-1; 9 positions match TRBD2. V lost 6 bases, J lost 7 bases, and 10 bases stayed unmatched. The CDR3 sequence is 15 residues long. CDR1 is LNHDA and CDR2 is SQIVND in the germline V gene (reference sequence). The CDR3: CASRPQIAGVNEQFF. The CDR3 DNA reads as TGTGCCAGTAGACCTCAAATAGCGGGAGTGAATGAGCAGTTCTTC.

The V call is TRBV6-1, the J call TRBJ1-5; the D gene is possibly TRBD1 (5 bases). Germline V gene sequence: CDR1 MNHNS, CDR2 SASEGT. V was trimmed by 2 bases and J by 3 bases, leaving 14 bases between them. There are 16 residues in the CDR3. CDR3 loop: CASSERGQGLNQPQHF. CDR3 sequence (DNA): TGTGCCAGCAGTGAAAGGGGTCAGGGACTCAATCAGCCCCAGCATTTT.

This sequence joins TRBV4-3 and TRBJ2-3; 9 nucleotides line up with TRBD2. Germline trimming cut 1 base from V and 2 bases from J; bases unmatched to any gene: 7. This CDR3 has 17 amino acids. Germline CDR1 and CDR2: LGHNA and YSLEER. CDR3 sequence (DNA): TGCGCCAGCAGCCAAGCGCCGACTAGCGGCTACACAGATACGCAGTATTTT. Translated, it gives CASSQAPTSGYTDTQYF.